This T cell receptor beta chain was observed in a study of blood T cell repertoires in COVID-19. About the study: COVID-19 samples from acute and convalescent phases originated in the United States, Italy and Spain. T cells, B-cell-depleted T cells, or PBMCs supplied cDNA or gDNA.

Study processing details: Estimates of nucleated cell counts were drawn from the amplification of reference gene primers. This table comes from immunoSEQ multiplex PCR, and its TCRdb copy is limited to in-frame clones, with some not included. Clone size and the V and J calls come from that table; the DNA yielded D and trimming. The table shows tens of thousands of clones, with about 83% occurring only once. Germline V gene sequence: CDR1 LGHNA, CDR2 YSLEER. V was trimmed by 1 base and J by 2 bases, leaving 18 bases between them. CDR3 size: 18 residues. This clone has just one count. This chain links TRBV4-3 with TRBJ1-3; TRBD1 might be the D (6 bases). The receptor comes from a woman of 80 years or more with active or convalescent COVID-19. The specimen sequenced was peripheral blood. This CDR3 is CASSQAIFGRTAGNTIYF. The CDR3 DNA reads as TGCGCCAGCAGCCAAGCGATCTTCGGCCGGACAGCTGGAAACACCATATATTTT.